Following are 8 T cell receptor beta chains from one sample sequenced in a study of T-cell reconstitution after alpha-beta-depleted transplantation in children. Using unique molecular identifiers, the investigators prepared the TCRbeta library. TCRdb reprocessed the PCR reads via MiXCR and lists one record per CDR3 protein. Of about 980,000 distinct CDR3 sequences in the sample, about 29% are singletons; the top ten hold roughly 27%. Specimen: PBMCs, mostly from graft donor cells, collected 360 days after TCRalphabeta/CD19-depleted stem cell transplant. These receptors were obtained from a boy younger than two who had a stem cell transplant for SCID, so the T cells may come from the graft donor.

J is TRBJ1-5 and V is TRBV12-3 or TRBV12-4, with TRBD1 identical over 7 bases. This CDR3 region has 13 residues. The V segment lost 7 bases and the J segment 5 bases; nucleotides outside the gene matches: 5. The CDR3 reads CASTGTADQPQHF. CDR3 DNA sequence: TGTGCCAGCACCGGGACAGCAGATCAGCCCCAGCATTTT.

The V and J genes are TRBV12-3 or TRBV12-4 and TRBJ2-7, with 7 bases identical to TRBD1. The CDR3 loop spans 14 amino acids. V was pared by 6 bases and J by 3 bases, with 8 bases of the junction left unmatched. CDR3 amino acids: CASSLTGEVYEQYF. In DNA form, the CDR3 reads TGTGCCAGCAGCCTAACAGGGGAAGTCTACGAGCAGTACTTC.

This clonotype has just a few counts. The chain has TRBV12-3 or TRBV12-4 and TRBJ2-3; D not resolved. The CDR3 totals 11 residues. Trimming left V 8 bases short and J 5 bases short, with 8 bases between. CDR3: CASGVRDTQYF. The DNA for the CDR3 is TGTGCCAGCGGGGTCAGAGATACGCAGTATTTT.

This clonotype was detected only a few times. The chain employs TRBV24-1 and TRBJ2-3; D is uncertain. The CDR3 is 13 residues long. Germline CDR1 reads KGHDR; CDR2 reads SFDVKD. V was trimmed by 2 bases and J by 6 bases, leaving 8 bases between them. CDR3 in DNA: TGTGCCACCAGTGATTCGACATTGGATACGCAGTATTTT. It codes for CATSDSTLDTQYF.

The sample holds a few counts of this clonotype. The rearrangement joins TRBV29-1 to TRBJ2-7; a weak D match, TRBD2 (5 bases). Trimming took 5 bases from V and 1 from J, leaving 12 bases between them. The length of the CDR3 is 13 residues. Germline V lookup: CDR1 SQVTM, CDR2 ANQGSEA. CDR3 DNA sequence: TGCAGCGTTCCGGCCGGGAATTCCTACGAGCAGTACTTC. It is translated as CSVPAGNSYEQYF.

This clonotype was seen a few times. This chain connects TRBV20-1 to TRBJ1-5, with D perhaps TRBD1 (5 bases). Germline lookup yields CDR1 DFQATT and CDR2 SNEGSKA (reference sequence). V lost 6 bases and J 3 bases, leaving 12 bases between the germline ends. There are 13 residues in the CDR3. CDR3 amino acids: CSAQGTTNQPQHF. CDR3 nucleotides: TGCAGTGCCCAGGGTACGACCAATCAGCCCCAGCATTTT.

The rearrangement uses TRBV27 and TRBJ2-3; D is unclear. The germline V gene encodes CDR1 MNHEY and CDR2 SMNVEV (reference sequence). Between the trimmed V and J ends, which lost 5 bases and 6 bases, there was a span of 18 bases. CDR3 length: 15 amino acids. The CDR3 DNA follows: TGTGCCAGCAGTACCGAGGAAGGCGGTGCCGATACGCAGTATTTT. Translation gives CASSTEEGGADTQYF.

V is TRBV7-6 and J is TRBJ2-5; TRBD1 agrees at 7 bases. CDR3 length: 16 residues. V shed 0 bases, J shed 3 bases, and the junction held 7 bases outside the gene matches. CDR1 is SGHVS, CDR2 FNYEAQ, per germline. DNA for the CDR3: TGTGCCAGCAGCTTAGCCCAAAGGGGGCTAAAAGAGACCCAGTACTTC. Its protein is CASSLAQRGLKETQYF.